Described below is a single T cell receptor beta chain sequence and its context. Its antigen remains undetermined. No base quality values were provided; no much bigger clone lies one nucleotide off. This entry belongs to a study of T cell repertoires in cytomegalovirus infection (dated by TCRdb to the late 2010s). A note on the overall study: Donor HLA type was relevant to the analysis, because carriage of CMV infection together with the matching HLA type was indicated by public TCR beta signatures. Overall results and qualifications from the work: The ex vivo response was dominated by HLA-C-restricted CMV-specific TCR beta clonotypes, and the single most frequent clonotype in two of eight donors was supplied by these HLA-C-restricted clonotypes. In both this cohort and an independent approximately 400-donor cohort, the cumulative frequency of public TCR beta family members distinguished carriers of CMV infection plus the relevant HLA type.

Sequenced on an Illumina HiSeq 1500. TCRdb reprocessing: public reads trimmed at Q25 with fastp, clones called with MiXCR, in-frame beta chains kept. Records with the same CDR3 protein are collapsed into one entry carrying the most frequent genes and DNA. The sample has roughly 760,000 distinct CDR3 sequences on record, 35% of them singletons. About 2.8% of the sample comes from the top ten. The germline V gene yields SNHLY for CDR1 and FYNNEI for CDR2. Trimming takes 3 bases from V and 0 bases from J, and the germline ends sit 5 bases apart. From its cysteine to its phenylalanine, the CDR3 spans 13 amino acids. Only the CDR3 DNA is retained, 39 bases long and in frame from the first base.

This sequence was found in a human donor in good health (CMV status not recorded). Some clones in this sample may be carry-over from other donors' samples. Sequencing input: PBMCs. Recombination joined TRBV2 with TRBJ1-2; no D gene is confidently identified. The nucleotide sequence reads as follows: TGTGCCAGCAGTGAGTCATCTAACTATGGCTACACCTTC. This gives the protein CASSESSNYGYTF.